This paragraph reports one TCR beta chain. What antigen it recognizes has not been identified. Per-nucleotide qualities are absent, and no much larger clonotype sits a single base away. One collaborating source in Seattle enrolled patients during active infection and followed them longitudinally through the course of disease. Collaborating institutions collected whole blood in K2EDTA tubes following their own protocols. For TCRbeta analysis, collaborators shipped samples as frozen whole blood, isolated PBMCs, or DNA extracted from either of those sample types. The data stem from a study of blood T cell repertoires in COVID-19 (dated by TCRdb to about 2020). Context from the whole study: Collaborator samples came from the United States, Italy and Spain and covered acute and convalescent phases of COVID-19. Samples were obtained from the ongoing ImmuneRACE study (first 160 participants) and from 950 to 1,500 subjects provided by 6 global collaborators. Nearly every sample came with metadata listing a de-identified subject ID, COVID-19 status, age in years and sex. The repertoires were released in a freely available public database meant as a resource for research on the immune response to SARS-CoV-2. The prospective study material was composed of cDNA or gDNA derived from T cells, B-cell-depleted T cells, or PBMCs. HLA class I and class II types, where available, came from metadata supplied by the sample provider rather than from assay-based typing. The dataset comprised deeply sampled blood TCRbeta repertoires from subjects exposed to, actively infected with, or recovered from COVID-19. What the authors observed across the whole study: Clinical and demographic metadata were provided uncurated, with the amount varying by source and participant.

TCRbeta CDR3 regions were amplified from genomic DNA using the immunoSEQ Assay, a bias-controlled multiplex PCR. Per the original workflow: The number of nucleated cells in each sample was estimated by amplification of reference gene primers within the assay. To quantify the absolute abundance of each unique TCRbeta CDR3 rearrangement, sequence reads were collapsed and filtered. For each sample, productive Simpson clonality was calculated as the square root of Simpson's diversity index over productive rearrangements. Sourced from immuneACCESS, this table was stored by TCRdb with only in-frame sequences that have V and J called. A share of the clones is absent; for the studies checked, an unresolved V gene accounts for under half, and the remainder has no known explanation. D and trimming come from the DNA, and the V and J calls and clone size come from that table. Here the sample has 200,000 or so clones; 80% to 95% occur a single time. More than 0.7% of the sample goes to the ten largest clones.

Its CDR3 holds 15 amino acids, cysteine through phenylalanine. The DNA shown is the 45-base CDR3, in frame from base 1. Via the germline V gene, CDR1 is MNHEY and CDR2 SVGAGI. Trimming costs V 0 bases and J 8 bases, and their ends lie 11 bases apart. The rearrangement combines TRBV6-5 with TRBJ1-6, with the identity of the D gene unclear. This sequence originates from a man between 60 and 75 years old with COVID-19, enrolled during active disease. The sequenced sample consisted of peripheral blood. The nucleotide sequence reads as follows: TGTGCCAGCAGTTACTCGCACAGTCTGGATTCACCCCTCCACTTT. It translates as CASSYSHSLDSPLHF.